Each of the 32 T cell receptor beta chains below was sequenced from the same sample in a study of cytomegalovirus exposure and HLA in healthy donors. TCRdb's table, derived via immunoSEQ multiplex PCR, lists solely in-frame clones and lacks some. The table shows 120,000 or so clones, with roughly 84% occurring only once. The sample was PBMCs. The receptors shown here come from a woman aged 25 to 39 in good health and CMV-seronegative.

The chain has TRBV7-9 and TRBJ2-3; 10 bases align to TRBD1. The junction had 12 bases not matched to a gene; V was cut back by 5 bases and J by 4 bases. The germline gives CDR1 SEHNR, CDR2 FQNEAQ (reference sequence). This CDR3 has 17 amino acids. DNA of the CDR3: TGTGCCAGCAGCCTTACCGGGGGGACAGGGGCAGCAGATACGCAGTATTTT. Translation gives CASSLTGGTGAADTQYF.

This clone was detected only a few times. V gene TRBV19 combines with J gene TRBJ1-2; 9 bases map to TRBD1. With 3 bases clipped from V and 0 bases from J, the junction kept 2 bases outside the gene matches. The V gene's germline CDR1 is LNHDA and CDR2 SQIVND (reference sequence). This CDR3 is 15 amino acids long. The CDR3 DNA reads TGTGCCAGTAGTATCCGACAGGGGGCTAACTATGGCTACACCTTC. Protein sequence: CASSIRQGANYGYTF.

The chain employs TRBV19 and TRBJ1-2; 7 bases map to TRBD1. CDR3 length equals 14 residues. V lost 6 bases to trimming and J lost 1 base; unmatched junction nucleotides: 5. Germline V gene lookup returns CDR1 LNHDA and CDR2 SQIVND (reference sequence). CDR3 residues: CASRDRFLNYGYTF. DNA for the CDR3: TGTGCCAGTAGGGACAGGTTTCTTAACTATGGCTACACCTTC.

The rearrangement joins TRBV27 to TRBJ2-1, with 10 bases aligning to TRBD2. From germline, CDR1 is MNHEY and CDR2 SMNVEV (reference sequence). This CDR3 contains 17 residues. With V trimmed by 6 bases and J by 5 bases, 13 bases remained unmatched. CDR3 amino acids: CASRPSSGGGGNNEQFF. CDR3 sequence (DNA): TGTGCCAGCAGACCCTCTAGCGGGGGAGGTGGAAACAATGAGCAGTTCTTC.

The gene calls are TRBV6-1 and TRBJ2-4; 7 positions match TRBD2. The CDR3 spans 15 residues. V was clipped by 8 bases and J by 6 bases; unmatched bases: 13. Per the germline V gene, CDR1 is MNHNS and CDR2 is SASEGT. The DNA for the CDR3 is TGTGCCAGCTCCTTGGGAAGGCGGGGGTTAAACATTCAGTACTTC. It translates to CASSLGRRGLNIQYF.

V and J are TRBV7-2 and TRBJ1-3; weak D call: TRBD1 (6 bases). The V gene lost 7 bases and the J gene lost 2 bases, with 12 bases spanning the gap. The CDR3 has 14 amino acids. The germline CDR1 and CDR2 sequences are SGHTA and FQGNSA. The chain's CDR3 is CASTPQGPGNTIYF. In nucleotides, the CDR3 is TGTGCCAGCACCCCCCAGGGGCCTGGAAACACCATATATTTT.

The rearrangement links TRBV7-2 to TRBJ2-5; 8 positions match TRBD2. The CDR3 runs 16 residues. The junction had 13 bases not matched to a gene; V was cut back by 5 bases and J by 5 bases. Germline CDR1 SGHTA, CDR2 FQGNSA. CDR3 DNA: TGTGCCAGCAGCCTCCGTCGGGTAGCGGGGAGGGAGACCCAGTACTTC. Encoded protein: CASSLRRVAGRETQYF. Drawing the rest from reference TRBV7-2 and TRBJ2-5, the complete variable domain is GAGVSQSPSNKVTEKGKDVELRCDPISGHTALYWYRQSLGQGLEFLIYFQGNSAPDKSGLPSDRFSAERTGGSVSTLTIQRTQQEDSAVYLCASSLRRVAGRETQYFGPGTRLLVL.

The chain recombines TRBV4-3 with TRBJ1-2; D may be TRBD1 (5 bases). The germline V gene has CDR1 LGHNA and CDR2 YSLEER. V lost 0 bases, J lost 2 bases, and 13 bases lay in between. The CDR3 is 16 amino acids. CDR3 region: CASSQEEAGGNYGYTF. The CDR3 nucleotides read TGCGCCAGCAGCCAAGAGGAAGCGGGGGGAAACTATGGCTACACCTTC.

V gene TRBV2 combines with J gene TRBJ2-7; D may be TRBD2 (6 bases). CDR3 size: 14 residues. Germline V gene lookup returns CDR1 SNHLY and CDR2 FYNNEI. V lost 6 bases and J lost 4, with 16 bases in between. The CDR3 loop is CASREEAGPYEQYF. The DNA of the CDR3 is TGTGCCAGCAGGGAGGAAGCGGGTCCTTACGAGCAGTACTTC.

This chain uses TRBV19 with TRBJ1-4, with D unresolved. Between the trimmed V and J ends, which lost 7 bases and 8 bases, there was a span of 14 bases. Germline-derived CDR1 and CDR2 are LNHDA and SQIVND (reference sequence). This CDR3 region has 13 residues. CDR3 amino acids: CASNSRVGEKLFF. The CDR3 DNA is TGTGCCAGTAATTCCCGGGTTGGGGAAAAACTGTTTTTT.

The chain recombines TRBV2 with TRBJ2-5; 7 bases fit TRBD1. J lost 0 bases, V lost 4 bases, and 2 bases had no gene match. Germline V gene data show CDR1 as SNHLY and CDR2 as FYNNEI. This CDR3 spans 14 amino acids. CDR3 in DNA: TGTGCCAGCAGTGGGGGACAGTACCAAGAGACCCAGTACTTC. Its protein product is CASSGGQYQETQYF.

This chain connects TRBV12-5 to TRBJ1-2; D is possibly TRBD1 (5 bases). The CDR3 contains 14 residues. CDR1 and CDR2 from the germline V gene are LGHNT and FRNRAP. V lost 5 bases, J lost 4 bases, and 14 bases lay in between. CDR3 sequence: CASGPSTESYGYTF. The CDR3 DNA sequence: TGTGCTAGTGGTCCCTCGACAGAATCCTATGGCTACACCTTC.

J is TRBJ2-7 and V is TRBV5-1; a weak D match, TRBD2 (6 bases). This CDR3 has 14 amino acids. Germline V gene data show CDR1 as SGHRS and CDR2 as YFSETQ. V was clipped by 4 bases and J by 1 base, with 12 bases between them. CDR3 coding DNA: TGCGCCAGCAGCGTACGGGACTCATCCTACGAGCAGTACTTC. The encoded protein is CASSVRDSSYEQYF.

The CDR3 nucleotides read TGCGCCAGCAGTGGTCCGGGACAGGGAGTCTACGAGCAGTACTTC. Its translation is CASSGPGQGVYEQYF. The chain employs TRBV10-2 and TRBJ2-7; TRBD1 matches 9 bases. Germline V CDR1 and CDR2: WSHSY, SAAADI. V shed 4 bases and J 3 bases; nucleotides not matched to a gene: 7. The CDR3 is made up of 15 amino acids.

V is TRBV7-2 and J is TRBJ1-2; 7 bases map to TRBD1. V was clipped by 5 bases and J by 4 bases; unmatched bases: 7. The germline V gene encodes CDR1 SGHTA and CDR2 FQGNSA. This CDR3 is built from 14 residues. The CDR3 loop is CASSVGQTSYGYTF. CDR3 in DNA: TGTGCCAGCAGCGTGGGACAGACCTCCTATGGCTACACCTTC.

The gene calls are TRBV5-4 and TRBJ2-5; 10 bases line up with TRBD2. V gave up 1 base and J gave up 4 bases; unmatched junction bases: 7. CDR3 size: 16 residues. Germline values: CDR1 SGHNT, CDR2 YYREEE (reference sequence). CDR3 amino acids: CASSLRLAGDGETQYF. CDR3 nucleotide sequence: TGTGCCAGCAGCTTGAGGCTAGCGGGGGATGGAGAGACCCAGTACTTC.

V and J are TRBV5-1 and TRBJ2-7; TRBD2 agrees at 12 bases. The CDR3 sequence is 15 residues long. V was pared by 4 bases and J by 3 bases, with 5 bases of the junction left unmatched. The germline CDR1 and CDR2 sequences are SGHRS and YFSETQ. The CDR3 spells CASSPRLAGDYEQYF. In nucleotides, the CDR3 is TGCGCCAGCAGCCCTAGACTAGCGGGGGACTACGAGCAGTACTTC. The complete variable domain, with remaining parts taken from reference TRBV5-1 and TRBJ2-7, reads KAGVTQTPRYLIKTRGQQVTLSCSPISGHRSVSWYQQTPGQGLQFLFEYFSETQRNKGNFPGRFSGRQFSNSRSEMNVSTLELGDSALYLCASSPRLAGDYEQYFGPGTRLTVT.

The rearrangement joins TRBV30 to TRBJ1-2, with 9 bases fitting TRBD1. CDR1 and CDR2 (germline): GTSNPN, SVGIG (reference sequence). The V segment lost 5 bases and the J segment 14 bases; nucleotides outside the gene matches: 12. The CDR3 covers 12 residues. CDR3 sequence: CAWERYRGRLTF. The CDR3 DNA reads TGTGCCTGGGAGCGGTACAGGGGGCGTTTGACCTTC.

This clone appeared once. This chain uses TRBV11-3 with TRBJ2-3; 14 bases align to TRBD2. Germline trimming cut 1 base from V and 2 bases from J; bases unmatched to any gene: 2. CDR1 is SGHNT, CDR2 YENEEA, per germline. The CDR3 runs to 17 residues. The DNA for the CDR3 is TGTGCCAGCAGCTTAGGGACTAGCGGGGGGCACACAGATACGCAGTATTTT. Residues: CASSLGTSGGHTDTQYF.

Here the CDR3 DNA reads TGCGCCAGCAGCACATGGTCCGGGACAGTGAACACTGAAGCTTTCTTT. Translation: CASSTWSGTVNTEAFF. The chain couples TRBV4-1 to TRBJ1-1, with 7 positions matching TRBD1. V gave up 5 bases and J gave up 0 bases; unmatched junction bases: 9. Germline V lookup: CDR1 MGHRA, CDR2 YSYEKL. CDR3 length equals 16 residues.

This sequence joins TRBV11-2 and TRBJ1-1; tentatively, D is TRBD1 (6 bases). The CDR3 is made up of 15 amino acids. Germline-derived CDR1 and CDR2 are SGHAT and FQNNGV. The V end lost 5 bases, the J end lost 0 bases, and 13 bases lay between the germline ends. DNA for the CDR3: TGTGCCAGCAGCCTTCTGGACAGTTTGAACACTGAAGCTTTCTTT. It translates to CASSLLDSLNTEAFF.

This clone has a count of ten or more. The chain recombines TRBV20-1 with TRBJ1-1; D unclear. Deletions cut 5 bases from V and 6 bases from J, with 4 bases between. This CDR3 has 9 amino acids. From germline, CDR1 is DFQATT and CDR2 SNEGSKA (reference sequence). The CDR3 DNA is TGCAGTGCTGGGCCTGAAGCTTTCTTT. It is translated as CSAGPEAFF.

The V gene is TRBV4-3, the J gene TRBJ2-1; 7 nucleotides match TRBD2. The CDR3 totals 16 residues. Germline CDR1 is LGHNA and CDR2 is YSLEER. The trim removed 0 bases at V and 5 bases at J, leaving 7 bases unmatched. Written as DNA, the CDR3 is TGCGCCAGCAGCCAAGATACATACGGGACTAACAATGAGCAGTTCTTC. Translation gives CASSQDTYGTNNEQFF.

The chain is built from TRBV5-6 and TRBJ2-1; 11 bases line up with TRBD2. CDR1 SGHDT and CDR2 YYEEEE come from the germline V gene. The CDR3 has 16 residues. With 0 bases clipped from V and 7 bases from J, the junction kept 6 bases outside the gene matches. This CDR3 reads CASSLATSGGGNEQFF. In DNA, the CDR3 is TGTGCCAGCAGCTTGGCCACTAGCGGGGGCGGGAATGAGCAGTTCTTC.

This rearrangement joins TRBV18 to TRBJ2-5, with 7 nucleotides matching TRBD1. J lost 6 bases, V lost 3 bases, and 13 bases had no gene match. Looked up from germline, CDR1 is KGHSH and CDR2 is LQKENI. The CDR3 runs 16 residues. The CDR3 sequence: CASSPLRTGGLQTQYF. CDR3 DNA sequence: TGTGCCAGCTCACCTCTCAGGACAGGAGGATTGCAGACCCAGTACTTC.

The chain combines TRBV5-5 with TRBJ2-7; the D is unclear. The V end was cut by 0 bases, the J end by 0 bases, with 13 bases between. Germline V gene data show CDR1 as SGHKS and CDR2 as YYEKEE (reference sequence). The CDR3 spans 16 residues. The CDR3: CASSLGRLRSSYEQYF. CDR3 sequence (DNA): TGTGCCAGCAGCTTGGGACGGTTGCGGAGCTCCTACGAGCAGTACTTC.

Turning to this clone: The junction does not match germline at one end; this may be a read error. The CDR3 DNA follows: TGCAGCGTGGAAGAGGTCACAGACTATAATTCACCCCTCCACTTT. It codes for CSVEEVTDYNSPLHF. This rearrangement joins TRBV29-1 to TRBJ1-6; D not resolved. Germline-derived CDR1 and CDR2 are SQVTM and ANQGSEA. The CDR3 extends over 15 amino acids.

The rearrangement links TRBV19 to TRBJ1-5; no clear D. The CDR3 extends over 16 amino acids. CDR1 is LNHDA and CDR2 is SQIVND in the germline V gene (reference sequence). V was trimmed by 0 bases and J by 2 bases, leaving 11 bases between them. The CDR3 coding sequence is TGTGCCAGTAGTATAGATGAGGGATATCGCAATCAGCCCCAGCATTTT. Its protein product is CASSIDEGYRNQPQHF. The full variable domain, with the rest looked up from reference TRBV19 and TRBJ1-5, is DGGITQSPKYLFRKEGQNVTLSCEQNLNHDAMYWYRQDPGQGLRLIYYSQIVNDFQKGDIAEGYSVSREKKESFPLTVTSAQKNPTAFYLCASSIDEGYRNQPQHFGDGTRLSIL.

The chain uses TRBV9 and TRBJ1-2; 9 bases are a match to TRBD1. V lost 5 bases and J lost 8; bases outside the gene matches: 4. The CDR3 runs to 12 residues. The germline gives CDR1 SGDLS, CDR2 YYNGEE. CDR3 loop: CASRDRGGGYTF. CDR3 DNA sequence: TGTGCCAGCAGGGACAGGGGCGGAGGCTACACCTTC.

The V gene is TRBV5-4, the J gene TRBJ2-7; 11 bases line up with TRBD1. This CDR3 contains 15 residues. Germline loops: CDR1 SGHNT, CDR2 YYREEE (reference sequence). The V segment lost 4 bases and the J segment 12 bases; nucleotides outside the gene matches: 15. CDR3 coding DNA: TGTGCCAGCAGCCCGCAAACCGGACAGGGGGCGCGGCGGTACTTC. This encodes CASSPQTGQGARRYF.

V and J are TRBV18 and TRBJ2-5; 11 nucleotides agree with TRBD2. The CDR3 is made up of 15 amino acids. J was trimmed by 9 bases and V by 7 bases; bases with no gene match: 13. The germline V gene encodes CDR1 KGHSH and CDR2 LQKENI. CDR3 sequence: CASFDGTSGAPAQYF. The CDR3 DNA is TGTGCCAGCTTCGACGGGACTAGCGGCGCCCCAGCCCAGTACTTC.

This clone has only a few counts. A read error may produce the germline difference seen at one junction end. The chain is built from TRBV30 and TRBJ1-5; no reliable D call. Per germline, CDR1 GTSNPN and CDR2 SVGIG (reference sequence). CDR3 length: 13 amino acids. This chain's CDR3 is CACSGSGQQPQHF. In DNA, the CDR3 is TGTGCCTGTAGTGGGTCAGGTCAACAGCCCCAGCATTTT.